Below are 10 T cell receptor beta chains sequenced from a single sample in a study of blood T cell repertoires in COVID-19. Profiling relied on immunoSEQ multiplex PCR, and the TCRdb table lists in-frame clones only, not all of them. The table has approximately 58,000 clones, roughly 90% seen once. The sequenced sample was peripheral blood. The receptor set was obtained from an elderly woman with active COVID-19.

The chain is built from TRBV2 and TRBJ1-1, with TRBD1 matching 8 bases. The CDR3 sequence is 15 residues long. Germline-derived CDR1 and CDR2 are SNHLY and FYNNEI. The V segment lost 7 bases and the J segment 1 base; nucleotides outside the gene matches: 8. The CDR3 DNA reads as TGTGCCAGCACCCTGGACAGGGTAGGGAACACTGAAGCTTTCTTT. This translates into CASTLDRVGNTEAFF.

V gene TRBV5-1 combines with J gene TRBJ1-1; possible D gene TRBD1, 5 bases. The V gene's germline CDR1 is SGHRS and CDR2 YFSETQ. This CDR3 region has 13 residues. V was cut by 4 bases and J by 1 base, with 8 bases left in between. The CDR3 nucleotides are TGCGCCAGCAGCACCGGACAGAACACTGAAGCTTTCTTT. Its protein product is CASSTGQNTEAFF.

This clone was detected once. The rearrangement joins TRBV6-2 or TRBV6-3 to TRBJ2-7; 9 nucleotides agree with TRBD2. The CDR3 runs 17 residues. Germline-derived CDR1 and CDR2 are MNHEY and SVGEGT. The junction had 12 bases not matched to a gene; V was cut back by 3 bases and J by 3 bases. CDR3 nucleotides: TGTGCCAGCAGTTATACAGCGGGAGGTCCTCGGTTCTACGAGCAGTACTTC. Its protein is CASSYTAGGPRFYEQYF.

The rearrangement links TRBV2 to TRBJ2-5, with no clear D. Germline V CDR1 and CDR2: SNHLY, FYNNEI. Trimming took off 4 bases at V and 3 bases at J, with 12 bases between the two ends. The CDR3 is 14 residues long. The CDR3 region has the DNA TGTGCCAGCAGTGGGGCAGGTGAAGAAGAGACCCAGTACTTC. It yields the protein CASSGAGEEETQYF. The full variable domain, with the rest looked up from reference TRBV2 and TRBJ2-5, is EPEVTQTPSHQVTQMGQEVILRCVPISNHLYFYWYRQILGQKVEFLVSFYNNEISEKSEIFDDQFSVERPDGSNFTLKIRSTKLEDSAMYFCASSGAGEEETQYFGPGTRLLVL.

The chain has TRBV19 and TRBJ2-5; 7 bases align to TRBD1. With V trimmed by 6 bases and J by 1 base, 8 bases remained unmatched. CDR3 length equals 15 residues. Germline assignment: CDR1 LNHDA and CDR2 SQIVND (reference sequence). CDR3 sequence: CASSITGVLQETQYF. The CDR3 coding sequence is TGTGCCAGTAGCATTACAGGGGTCCTCCAAGAGACCCAGTACTTC.

In DNA form, the CDR3 reads TGTGCCAGCAGCCCGCAGACAGGGCTGGGCGAGCAGTACGTC. It encodes CASSPQTGLGEQYV. The gene calls are TRBV5-5 and TRBJ2-7; 7 bases map to TRBD1. The germline gives CDR1 SGHKS, CDR2 YYEKEE (reference sequence). The CDR3 totals 14 residues. V was pared by 4 bases and J by 6 bases, with 10 bases of the junction left unmatched.

The rearrangement links TRBV7-8 to TRBJ2-7, with 10 positions matching TRBD1. This CDR3 has 16 residues. The V gene end was trimmed by 5 bases and the J gene end by 0 bases; junction bases not matched to a gene: 7. The germline V gene encodes CDR1 SGHVS and CDR2 FQNEAQ. The CDR3 nucleotides read TGTGCCAGCAGCCTAATGGGACAGGGGAGCTCCTACGAGCAGTACTTC. Residues: CASSLMGQGSSYEQYF.

The CDR3 region is CASSIGQGRAQPQHF. Written as DNA, the CDR3 is TGTGCCAGTAGTATAGGACAGGGAAGGGCGCAGCCCCAGCATTTT. The chain combines TRBV19 with TRBJ1-5; 7 bases agree with TRBD1. The germline V gene encodes CDR1 LNHDA and CDR2 SQIVND (reference sequence). J was trimmed by 7 bases and V by 1 base; bases with no gene match: 7. This CDR3 is 15 amino acids long.

This chain links TRBV4-1 with TRBJ1-2; possibly TRBD1 for D (5 bases). The germline V gene has CDR1 MGHRA and CDR2 YSYEKL. V shed 0 bases and J shed 5 bases, with 19 bases lying between them. CDR3 length equals 17 residues. The CDR3 sequence: CASSQDPDSLEGYGYTF. Here the CDR3 DNA reads TGCGCCAGCAGCCAAGACCCCGACAGCCTAGAAGGTTATGGCTACACCTTC.

V gene TRBV11-2 combines with J gene TRBJ2-7, with TRBD2 matching 7 bases. J gave up 3 bases and V 3 bases, and 5 bases lay outside the gene matches. The CDR3 has 14 amino acids. Germline V gives CDR1 SGHAT, CDR2 FQNNGV. The CDR3 DNA reads as TGTGCCAGCAGCTTCGGCGGGGGTTTCTACGAGCAGTACTTC. Translating it yields CASSFGGGFYEQYF.